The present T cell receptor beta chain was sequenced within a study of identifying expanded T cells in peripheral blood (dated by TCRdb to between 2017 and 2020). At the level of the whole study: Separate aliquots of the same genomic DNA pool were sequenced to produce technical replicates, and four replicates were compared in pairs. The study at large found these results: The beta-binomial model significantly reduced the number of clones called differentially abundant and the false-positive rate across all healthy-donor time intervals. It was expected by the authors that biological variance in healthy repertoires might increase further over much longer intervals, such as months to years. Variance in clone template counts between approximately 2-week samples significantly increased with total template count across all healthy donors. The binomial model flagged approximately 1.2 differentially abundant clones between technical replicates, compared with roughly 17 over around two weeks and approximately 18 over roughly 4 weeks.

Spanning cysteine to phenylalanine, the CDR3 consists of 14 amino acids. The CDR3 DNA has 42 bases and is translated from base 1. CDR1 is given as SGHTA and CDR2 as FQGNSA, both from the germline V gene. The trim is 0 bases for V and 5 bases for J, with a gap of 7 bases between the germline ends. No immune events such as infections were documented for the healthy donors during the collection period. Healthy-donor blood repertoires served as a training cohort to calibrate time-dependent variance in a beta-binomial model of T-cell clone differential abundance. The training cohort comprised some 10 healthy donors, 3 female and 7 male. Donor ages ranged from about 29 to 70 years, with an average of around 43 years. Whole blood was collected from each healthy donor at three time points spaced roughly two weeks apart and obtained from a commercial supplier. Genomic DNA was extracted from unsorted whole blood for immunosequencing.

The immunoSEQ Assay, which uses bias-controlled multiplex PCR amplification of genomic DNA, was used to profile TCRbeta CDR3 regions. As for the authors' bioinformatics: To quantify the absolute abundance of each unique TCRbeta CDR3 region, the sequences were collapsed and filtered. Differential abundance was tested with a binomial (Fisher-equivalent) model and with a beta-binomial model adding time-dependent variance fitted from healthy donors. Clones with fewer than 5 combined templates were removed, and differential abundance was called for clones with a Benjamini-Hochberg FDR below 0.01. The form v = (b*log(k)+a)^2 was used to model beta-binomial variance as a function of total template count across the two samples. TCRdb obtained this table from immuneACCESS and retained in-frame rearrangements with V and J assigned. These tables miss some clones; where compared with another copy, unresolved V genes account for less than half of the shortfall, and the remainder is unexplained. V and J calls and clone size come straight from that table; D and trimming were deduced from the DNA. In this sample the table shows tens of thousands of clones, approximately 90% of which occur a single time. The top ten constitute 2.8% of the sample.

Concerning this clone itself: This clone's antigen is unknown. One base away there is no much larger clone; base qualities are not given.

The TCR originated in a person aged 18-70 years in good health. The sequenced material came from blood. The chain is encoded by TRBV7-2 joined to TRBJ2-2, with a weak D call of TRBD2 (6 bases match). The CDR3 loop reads CASSLAGRTGELFF. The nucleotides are TGTGCCAGCAGCTTAGCGGGGAGGACCGGGGAGCTGTTTTTT.